The TCR beta chain under discussion was sequenced for a study of cytomegalovirus exposure and HLA in healthy donors. Study-wide results and limits: Later analysis identified a missense DCLRE1C variant that was linked to TCR beta V- and J-gene trimming.

It was with 60 Vbeta and 13 Jbeta primers that the PCR ran. Profiled with immunoSEQ multiplex PCR; TCRdb holds only in-frame clones, not every one. This sample has about 130,000 clones, with roughly 10% found just once. The germline V and J ends were trimmed by 5 bases and 5 bases, with 10 bases remaining between them. This CDR3 has 11 residues. From germline, CDR1 is SQVTM and CDR2 ANQGSEA. With respect to this clone: Its target is unknown.

The clonotype originates from a woman aged 18 to 35 in good health and CMV-seropositive. The V call is TRBV29-1, the J call TRBJ2-7, with D perhaps TRBD1 (5 bases). The specimen sequenced was PBMCs. The CDR3 here is CSVRQGNEQYF. CDR3 in DNA: TGCAGCGTTCGTCAGGGTAACGAGCAGTACTTC.